The 32 T cell receptor beta chains given below trace back to one sample, sequenced in a study of regulatory T cells in long-lasting Graves disease. Researchers made TCR beta libraries by using iRepertoire HTBI primers and running Arm-PCR on CDR3 regions. TCRdb re-analysed the multiplex PCR reads in MiXCR, keeping a single row per CDR3 protein. The repertoire holds hundreds of thousands of distinct CDR3 sequences, about 16% seen once, with 15% to 20% in the top ten. As to time point: newly diagnosed GD, antithyroid drugs for less than 3 months. The TCR library was made from RNA that had been extracted from PBMCs in TRIzol. This sample was shared with a second study, whose subject was T cells in Graves' hyperthyroidism and ophthalmopathy.

The sequencing here drew on peripheral blood mononuclear cells (PBMCs), taken at new diagnosis, from a patient treated with antithyroid drugs. Receptor source: a woman in her twenties or thirties with Graves disease.

This clonotype has only a few counts. The rearrangement joins TRBV15 to TRBJ2-1; D may match TRBD1 or TRBD2 (5 bases each). There are 12 residues in the CDR3. V dropped 5 bases and J dropped 9 bases, with 11 bases sitting between them. Per the germline V gene, CDR1 is LNHNV and CDR2 is YYDKDF (reference sequence). The CDR3 sequence: CATSSRGFEQFF. The CDR3 region has the DNA TGTGCCACCAGCTCCCGGGGCTTTGAGCAGTTCTTC.

There are many counts of this clonotype. The chain recombines TRBV7-9 with TRBJ1-6; D is possibly TRBD1 (6 bases). Germline V gene sequence: CDR1 SEHNR, CDR2 FQNEAQ (reference sequence). This CDR3 comprises 14 residues. Trimming removed 3 bases at V and 9 bases at J, with 12 bases between. The DNA of the CDR3 is TGTGCCAGCAGCTTGACAGGTTCAGTTTCACCCCTCCACTTT. Its translation is CASSLTGSVSPLHF.

This clonotype was observed many times. This rearrangement joins TRBV28 to TRBJ1-1; D not resolved. V gave up 6 bases and J gave up 0 bases, with 8 bases separating them. This CDR3 comprises 13 residues. The germline V gene has CDR1 MDHEN and CDR2 SYDVKM. In DNA, the CDR3 is TGTGCCAGCAGATCCCTCATGAACACTGAAGCTTTCTTT. As protein: CASRSLMNTEAFF.

The gene calls are TRBV4-2 and TRBJ2-7; 9 positions agree with TRBD2. Unmatched junction bases numbered 2, after V lost 0 bases and J lost 5 bases. The CDR3 runs to 14 residues. Germline V gene sequence: CDR1 LGHNA, CDR2 YNFKEQ. CDR3 DNA: TGTGCCAGCAGCCAAGAGGGACTAGCCGACGAGCAGTACTTC. It translates to CASSQEGLADEQYF.

This clonotype has only a few counts. Germline and junction disagree at one end, which may indicate a read error. The chain uses TRBV19 and TRBJ2-7, with TRBD1 matching 9 bases. The CDR3 has 15 amino acids. Germline V gene data show CDR1 as LNHDA and CDR2 as SQIVND (reference sequence). The CDR3 loop reads CASSIARTGVNEQCF. CDR3 nucleotides: TGTGCCAGTAGTATAGCCCGGACAGGGGTAAACGAGCAGTGCTTC.

CDR3 sequence reads: CAISFRGATGELFF. The CDR3 DNA sequence: TGTGCCATCTCCTTCCGAGGGGCCACCGGGGAGCTGTTTTTT. The rearrangement uses TRBV6-1 and TRBJ2-2, with D perhaps being TRBD1 or TRBD2 (5 bases each). The length of the CDR3 is 14 residues. Trimming removed 10 bases at V and 4 bases at J, with 16 bases between. Germline V CDR1 and CDR2: MNHNS, SASEGT.

This clonotype was counted many times. This chain links TRBV2 with TRBJ2-7; 7 bases match TRBD2. The V gene end was trimmed by 6 bases and the J gene end by 2 bases; junction bases not matched to a gene: 10. Germline V gives CDR1 SNHLY, CDR2 FYNNEI. The CDR3 covers 15 residues. This CDR3 is CASRIGASGTYEQYF. The CDR3 DNA reads as TGTGCCAGCAGAATCGGTGCTAGCGGTACCTACGAGCAGTACTTC.

The V call is TRBV20-1, the J call TRBJ2-3, with D hard to call. The CDR3 runs to 13 residues. With 6 bases removed from V and 4 bases from J, the gap between germline ends came to 14 bases. Germline V CDR1 and CDR2: DFQATT, SNEGSKA (reference sequence). CDR3 protein: CSAATATADTQYF. CDR3 nucleotides: TGCAGTGCCGCCACAGCGACGGCAGATACGCAGTATTTT.

Concerning this clonotype itself: This sequence may be a read error, since a much larger clone differs from it by one base. This chain links TRBV27 with TRBJ2-5, with TRBD2 matching 10 bases. The J call is doubtful: the DNA matches TRBJ2-1 better. The germline gives CDR1 MNHEY, CDR2 SMNVEV (reference sequence). This CDR3 is built from 16 residues. As DNA, the CDR3 is TGTGTCAGCAGTCCCATCCTAGCGGGAGAAGTGGGTGAGCAGTTCTTC. Amino acid sequence: CVSSPILAGEVGEQFF.

This clonotype was recorded at least ten times. The chain has TRBV7-2 and TRBJ2-1; 7 nucleotides agree with TRBD2. Trimming took 1 base from V and 4 from J; bases not matched to a gene: 10. The CDR3 totals 17 residues. Germline V gives CDR1 SGHTA, CDR2 FQGNSA. The CDR3 loop is CASSLVLALRVYNEQFF. In nucleotides, the CDR3 is TGTGCCAGCAGCTTAGTACTAGCGCTAAGGGTATACAATGAGCAGTTCTTC.

The rearrangement uses TRBV7-9 and TRBJ2-2; 12 nucleotides line up with TRBD2. The CDR3 is made up of 15 amino acids. V lost 5 bases to trimming and J lost 6 bases; unmatched junction nucleotides: 4. CDR1 SEHNR and CDR2 FQNEAQ come from the germline V gene (reference sequence). The CDR3 bases are TGTGCCAGCAGCGAGCCTAGCGGGGGGGCCGGGGAGCTGTTTTTT. Its translation: CASSEPSGGAGELFF.

This clonotype was observed at least ten times. The chain couples TRBV5-1 to TRBJ2-7, with TRBD1 as a possible D gene (5 bases). CDR1 is SGHRS, CDR2 YFSETQ, per germline. The CDR3 totals 16 residues. V was cut by 0 bases and J by 2 bases, with 15 bases left in between. CDR3 nucleotide sequence: TGCGCCAGCAGCTTGGATTCCGCGGCAGGGACCTACGAGCAGTACTTC. Its translation is CASSLDSAAGTYEQYF.

A few counts support this clonotype. This chain joins TRBV3-1 and TRBJ1-5; 9 positions match TRBD1. The CDR3 is 14 amino acids. From germline, CDR1 is LGHDT and CDR2 YNNKEL (reference sequence). V was pared by 4 bases and J by 7 bases, with 5 bases of the junction left unmatched. Here the CDR3 DNA reads TGTGCCAGCAGCCCGACAGGGGGTCGGCAGCCCCAGCATTTT. Protein sequence: CASSPTGGRQPQHF.

This clonotype has ten or more counts. The gene calls are TRBV20-1 and TRBJ2-7; 8 positions match TRBD2. CDR3 length equals 13 residues. CDR1 and CDR2 (germline): DFQATT, SNEGSKA (reference sequence). V was pared by 4 bases and J by 1 base, with 3 bases of the junction left unmatched. CDR3 residues: CSATKRGSYEQYF. Written as DNA, the CDR3 is TGCAGTGCTACAAAGCGGGGGTCCTACGAGCAGTACTTC.

This clonotype was found many times. The gene calls are TRBV2 and TRBJ2-1; 12 nucleotides match TRBD2. Germline V lookup: CDR1 SNHLY, CDR2 FYNNEI. J gave up 15 bases and V 6 bases, and 18 bases lay outside the gene matches. The CDR3 is 16 residues long. CDR3 protein: CASRNRAGSSGRAVFF. CDR3 sequence (DNA): TGTGCCAGCAGAAACAGGGCGGGCTCTAGCGGGAGGGCTGTGTTCTTC.

This clonotype was detected ten times or more. The rearrangement joins TRBV5-5 to TRBJ1-5; 7 positions match TRBD1. Germline V CDR1 and CDR2: SGHKS, YYEKEE (reference sequence). Losses at the gene ends were 4 bases for V and 6 bases for J; bases not matched to a gene: 7. The CDR3 covers 14 residues. The chain's CDR3 is CASSTEGAAQPQHF. CDR3 coding DNA: TGTGCCAGCAGCACCGAGGGGGCGGCTCAGCCCCAGCATTTT. Variable domain in full (rest from reference TRBV5-5 and TRBJ1-5): DAGVTQSPTHLIKTRGQQVTLRCSPISGHKSVSWYQQVLGQGPQFIFQYYEKEERGRGNFPDRFSARQFPNYSSELNVNALLLGDSALYLCASSTEGAAQPQHFGDGTRLSIL.

This clonotype has at least ten counts. The J gene is TRBJ2-7, the V gene TRBV29-1; D possibly uses TRBD1 or TRBD2 (5 bases each). CDR3 size: 13 residues. Per the germline V gene, CDR1 is SQVTM and CDR2 is ANQGSEA. V was shortened by 5 bases and J by 0 bases, with 11 bases between the two germline ends. The CDR3 nucleotides read TGCAGCGTTCAGGCAGGGACCTCCTACGAGCAGTACTTC. Translated, it gives CSVQAGTSYEQYF.

Regarding this clonotype: Given a far larger clone just one base away, this is likely a sequencing read error. This sequence joins TRBV7-8 and TRBJ1-1; D ambiguous. This CDR3 comprises 11 residues. CDR1 SGHVS and CDR2 FQNEAQ come from the germline V gene. The CDR3 region is CASSLGREALF. DNA for the CDR3: TGTGCCAGCAGCCTCGGGAGGGAAGCTCTCTTT.

There are many counts of this clonotype. CDR3 sequence reads: CASSSSQRERDTQYF. CDR3 DNA sequence: TGTGCCAGCAGTTCGAGCCAGCGGGAGAGGGATACGCAGTATTTT. J is TRBJ2-3 and V is TRBV12-3 or TRBV12-4; 8 bases align to TRBD2. This CDR3 is built from 15 residues. V lost 4 bases and J lost 6; bases outside the gene matches: 9.

This clonotype has at least ten counts. The chain couples TRBV7-2 to TRBJ1-1; the match to TRBD1 covers 10 bases. This CDR3 is built from 16 residues. CDR1 and CDR2 from the germline V gene are SGHTA and FQGNSA. V lost 4 bases and J lost 9; bases outside the gene matches: 14. The CDR3 DNA follows: TGTGCCAGCAGCTACTCTTCCGGGACAGGGGATGTTCAAGCTTTCTTT. Amino acid sequence: CASSYSSGTGDVQAFF. The variable domain in full, completed from reference TRBV7-2 and TRBJ1-1, reads GAGVSQSPSNKVTEKGKDVELRCDPISGHTALYWYRQSLGQGLEFLIYFQGNSAPDKSGLPSDRFSAERTGGSVSTLTIQRTQQEDSAVYLCASSYSSGTGDVQAFFGQGTRLTVV.

The DNA for the CDR3 is TGTGCCAGCAGTCCTAGCGGGCCTACCTACGAGCAGTACTTC. As protein: CASSPSGPTYEQYF. The chain links TRBV27 to TRBJ2-7; 8 nucleotides match TRBD2. CDR3 length: 14 residues. Germline V gene data show CDR1 as MNHEY and CDR2 as SMNVEV (reference sequence). V lost 5 bases to trimming and J lost 2 bases; unmatched junction nucleotides: 5.

This chain uses TRBV6-1 with TRBJ1-5, with D maybe TRBD1 (5 bases). Trimming removed 7 bases at V and 9 bases at J, with 22 bases between. The CDR3 extends over 15 amino acids. The germline V gene encodes CDR1 MNHNS and CDR2 SASEGT. In nucleotides, the CDR3 is TGTGCCAGCACGAACCCGGGACTGACCAGTCGGCCCCAGCATTTT. Its protein product is CASTNPGLTSRPQHF.

The chain has TRBV28 and TRBJ1-4; D gene unclear. Trimming pared 3 bases from V and 2 bases from J, leaving 10 bases between. The V gene's germline CDR1 is MDHEN and CDR2 SYDVKM. The CDR3 has 15 amino acids. The CDR3 protein is CASSFTTETNEKLFF. CDR3 coding DNA: TGTGCCAGCAGTTTTACGACGGAGACTAATGAAAAACTGTTTTTT.

This clonotype was detected many times. J is TRBJ2-5 and V is TRBV6-5; perhaps TRBD1 as D (6 bases). The CDR3 extends over 15 amino acids. V gave up 4 bases and J gave up 7 bases, with 19 bases separating them. Germline V lookup: CDR1 MNHEY, CDR2 SVGAGI. CDR3 nucleotides: TGTGCCAGCAGTTCGCCGAAGGGGACACCCGGGACCCAGTACTTC. It specifies CASSSPKGTPGTQYF.

This clonotype was observed a few times. The rearrangement uses TRBV20-1 and TRBJ2-7, with TRBD2 matching 10 bases. Losses at the gene ends were 5 bases for V and 0 bases for J; bases not matched to a gene: 4. Germline values: CDR1 DFQATT, CDR2 SNEGSKA (reference sequence). CDR3 length equals 14 residues. The DNA of the CDR3 is TGCAGTGCTTCTAGCGGGAGCAGCTCCTACGAGCAGTACTTC. Its translation: CSASSGSSSYEQYF.

This clonotype has just a few counts. The chain links TRBV24-1 to TRBJ2-3; 8 nucleotides line up with TRBD1. V was clipped by 7 bases and J by 1 base; unmatched bases: 6. Germline CDR1 is KGHDR and CDR2 is SFDVKD. The CDR3 spans 15 residues. Written as DNA, the CDR3 is TGTGCCACCAGCCCCAAGGGACAGGGCACAGATACGCAGTATTTT. The encoded protein is CATSPKGQGTDTQYF.

The V and J genes are TRBV6-1 and TRBJ2-3; D gene ambiguous. CDR1 and CDR2 from the germline V gene are MNHNS and SASEGT. V dropped 8 bases and J dropped 0 bases, with 6 bases sitting between them. This CDR3 comprises 12 residues. For the CDR3, the DNA is TGTGCCAGCGGTGCTAGCACAGATACGCAGTATTTT. This translates into CASGASTDTQYF.

This clonotype was found many times. The V gene is TRBV12-3 or TRBV12-4, the J gene TRBJ1-3, with D hard to call. The CDR3 sequence is 14 residues long. V lost 6 bases, J lost 2 bases, and 11 bases lay in between. CDR3 DNA: TGTGCCAGCAGCGCCGGGCTCGCTGGAAACACCATATATTTT. This codes for CASSAGLAGNTIYF.

This clonotype was recorded a few times. The genes are TRBV2 and TRBJ1-2, with D unclear. Germline-derived CDR1 and CDR2 are SNHLY and FYNNEI. Trimming removed 5 bases at V and 6 bases at J, with 16 bases between. This CDR3 region has 14 residues. The CDR3 DNA reads as TGTGCCAGCAGTCATATGCGTCAGGCGGATGGCTACACCTTC. Residues: CASSHMRQADGYTF.

This clonotype was seen many times. The chain is built from TRBV6-2 or TRBV6-3 and TRBJ1-5; D is possibly TRBD1 (5 bases). The V end lost 2 bases, the J end lost 2 bases, and 10 bases lay between the germline ends. This CDR3 contains 15 residues. Germline-derived CDR1 and CDR2 are MNHEY and SVGEGT. The CDR3 loop reads CASSYGGSGNQPQHF. The DNA of the CDR3 is TGTGCCAGCAGTTACGGGGGGTCGGGCAATCAGCCCCAGCATTTT.

A few counts support this clonotype. The chain links TRBV20-1 to TRBJ2-4; 7 bases align to TRBD1. V lost 1 base and J lost 7; bases outside the gene matches: 7. CDR3 length equals 14 residues. Germline CDR1 DFQATT, CDR2 SNEGSKA (reference sequence). The CDR3 reads CSARVPGGSNIQYF. In nucleotides, the CDR3 is TGCAGTGCTAGAGTCCCAGGGGGTTCGAACATTCAGTACTTC.

There are a few counts of this clonotype. The chain is built from TRBV20-1 and TRBJ1-2; 7 bases are shared with TRBD1. The J segment lost 4 bases and the V segment lost 6 bases, leaving 11 bases of the junction unmatched. The CDR3 spans 14 residues. CDR1 is DFQATT, CDR2 SNEGSKA, per germline (reference sequence). The CDR3 nucleotides read TGCAGTGCACCAAAACAGGGGTCGGGCTATGGCTACACCTTC. This gives the protein CSAPKQGSGYGYTF.